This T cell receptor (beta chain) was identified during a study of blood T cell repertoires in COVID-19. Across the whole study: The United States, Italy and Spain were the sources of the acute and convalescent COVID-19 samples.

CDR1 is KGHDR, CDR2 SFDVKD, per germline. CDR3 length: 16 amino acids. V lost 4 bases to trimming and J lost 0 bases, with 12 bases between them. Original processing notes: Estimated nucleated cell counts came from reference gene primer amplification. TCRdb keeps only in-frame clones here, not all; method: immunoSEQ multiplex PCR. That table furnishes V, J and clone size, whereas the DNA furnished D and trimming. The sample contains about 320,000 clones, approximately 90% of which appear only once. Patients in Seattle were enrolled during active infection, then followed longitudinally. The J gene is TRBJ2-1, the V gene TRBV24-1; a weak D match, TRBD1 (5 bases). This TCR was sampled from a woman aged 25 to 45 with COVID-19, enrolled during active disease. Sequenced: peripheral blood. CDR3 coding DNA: TGTGCCACCAGTGACCAGACAGCGAGCTCCTACAATGAGCAGTTCTTC. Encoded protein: CATSDQTASSYNEQFF.